These 7 T cell receptor beta chains originate from one sample sequenced in a study of cytomegalovirus exposure and HLA in healthy donors (dated by TCRdb to 2017 to 2019). The protocol used for the library was the immunoSEQ multiplex PCR assay. The multiplex PCR relied on a mix of 60 forward primers for TCR Vbeta segments and 13 reverse primers for TCR Jbeta segments. Drawn from immuneACCESS, this table holds only the in-frame rearrangements with V and J called that TCRdb kept. Clones are partly lost; checked studies trace under half to an unresolved V gene and leave the rest unexplained. Within this sample are fewer than 100,000 clones, with 60% to 85% of them counted one time only. The ten largest clones represent approximately 1% of the sample. Sequenced input: PBMCs. All receptors come from a male donor in good health and CMV-seronegative.

The sample holds a few counts of this clone. The rearrangement joins TRBV14 to TRBJ1-3; no firm D call. The CDR3 loop spans 16 amino acids. The germline V gene encodes CDR1 SGHDN and CDR2 FVKESK. Trimming left V 0 bases short and J 0 bases short, with 9 bases between. The CDR3 spells CASSQDFRDSGNTIYF. The CDR3 DNA sequence: TGTGCCAGCAGCCAAGATTTCCGGGACTCTGGAAACACCATATATTTT.

The rearrangement joins TRBV9 to TRBJ2-3; D remains ambiguous. Germline loops: CDR1 SGDLS, CDR2 YYNGEE. Between the trimmed V and J ends, which lost 4 bases and 5 bases, there was a span of 14 bases. The CDR3 is made up of 14 amino acids. The CDR3 is CASSQVLGRDTQYF. CDR3 nucleotides: TGTGCCAGCAGCCAGGTACTTGGCCGAGATACGCAGTATTTT.

The J gene is TRBJ2-7, the V gene TRBV4-2; 13 bases agree with TRBD2. The germline V gene encodes CDR1 LGHNA and CDR2 YNFKEQ. CDR3 length equals 16 residues. The junction had 5 bases not matched to a gene; V was cut back by 4 bases and J by 2 bases. CDR3: CASSLTTSGGAYEQYF. In nucleotides, the CDR3 is TGTGCCAGCAGCCTAACAACTAGCGGGGGGGCCTACGAGCAGTACTTC.

The gene calls are TRBV7-8 and TRBJ1-5; 11 bases are a match to TRBD1. Germline lookup yields CDR1 SGHVS and CDR2 FQNEAQ. The CDR3 is 15 residues long. Trimming at V came to 3 bases and at J to 5 bases, leaving 3 bases not matched to a gene. Here the CDR3 DNA reads TGTGCCAGCAGCTTGGACAGGGGGCCAGATCAGCCCCAGCATTTT. It specifies CASSLDRGPDQPQHF.

A few counts support this clone. This chain joins TRBV6-6 and TRBJ2-1; 8 bases agree with TRBD2. The germline gives CDR1 MNHNY, CDR2 SVGAGI (reference sequence). Germline trimming cut 8 bases from V and 15 bases from J; bases unmatched to any gene: 9. The CDR3 has 11 residues. CDR3 sequence (DNA): TGTGCCAGCGGGGCGGGAGGCCAACGGTTCTTC. This sequence encodes CASGAGGQRFF.

This chain links TRBV9 with TRBJ2-7; 9 bases fit TRBD1. Germline V gene lookup returns CDR1 SGDLS and CDR2 YYNGEE. The CDR3 spans 14 residues. The V and J ends lost 4 bases and 2 bases, in that order; junction bases with no gene match: 4. CDR3 in DNA: TGTGCCAGCAGCTCCCGGGACAGGGCCTACGAGCAGTACTTC. Its translation: CASSSRDRAYEQYF. Supplemented by reference TRBV9 and TRBJ2-7, the full variable domain reads DSGVTQTPKHLITATGQRVTLRCSPRSGDLSVYWYQQSLDQGLQFLIQYYNGEERAKGNILERFSAQQFPDLHSELNLSSLELGDSALYFCASSSRDRAYEQYFGPGTRLTVT.

On this clone itself: A junction boundary mismatches the germline segment, possibly from a read error. The chain carries TRBV2 and TRBJ1-2; maybe TRBD1 (5 bases). The CDR3 has 11 residues. Germline lookup yields CDR1 SNHLY and CDR2 FYNNEI. The CDR3 sequence: CASSGGLIYPF. The CDR3 bases are TGTGCCAGCAGCGGGGGACTGATCTACCCCTTC.